A single sample is the source of the 11 T cell receptor beta chains below, sequenced in a study of molecular identifiers for immune sequencing clone quantification. TCRdb re-called the PCR reads through MiXCR, storing one row per CDR3 protein. The sample lists around 300,000 distinct CDR3 sequences; about a quarter were seen once. The sample comprised naive CD8+ T cells from blood, with Jurkat cell RNA spiked in. As for subset: FACS-sorted CD8+CD4-CCR7+CD45RA+ naive T cells. Source of these receptors: a human donor in good health. Some libraries in this study had Jurkat cell RNA spiked in.

This clonotype has a count of ten or more. The chain uses TRBV20-1 and TRBJ2-2; unclear D gene. The CDR3 runs 15 residues. The germline CDR1 and CDR2 sequences are DFQATT and SNEGSKA (reference sequence). V lost 0 bases and J 0 bases, leaving 8 bases between the germline ends. The CDR3 region has the DNA TGCAGTGCTAGAGATTCAAGATCGAACACCGGGGAGCTGTTTTTT. It translates to CSARDSRSNTGELFF.

Many counts were recorded for this clonotype. The chain couples TRBV30 to TRBJ2-1; D unclear. Trimming took off 3 bases at V and 7 bases at J, with 4 bases between the two ends. This CDR3 has 10 amino acids. CDR1 GTSNPN and CDR2 SVGIG come from the germline V gene (reference sequence). The CDR3 spells CAWRRNEQFF. The DNA of the CDR3 is TGTGCCTGGAGGAGGAATGAGCAGTTCTTC.

This clonotype came up many times. CDR3 nucleotide sequence: TGTGCCAGCAGCACCCACGATTACGAGCAGTACTTC. Its protein is CASSTHDYEQYF. V usage is TRBV14 and J usage is TRBJ2-7; D is ambiguous. Deletions cut 5 bases from V and 4 bases from J, with 9 bases between. The CDR3 covers 12 residues. CDR1 SGHDN and CDR2 FVKESK come from the germline V gene.

This clonotype was detected only a few times. Here the CDR3 DNA reads TGTGCCAGCAGTGCAAGACTAGCAGTTAGCACAGATACGCAGTATTTT. Amino acids: CASSARLAVSTDTQYF. This chain links TRBV2 with TRBJ2-3; 7 nucleotides align to TRBD2. The junction had 7 bases not matched to a gene; V was cut back by 4 bases and J by 0 bases. The CDR3 is 16 amino acids. Germline loops: CDR1 SNHLY, CDR2 FYNNEI.

This clonotype was found a few times. The chain joins TRBV14 to TRBJ1-4; no definite D call. Germline loops: CDR1 SGHDN, CDR2 FVKESK. This CDR3 comprises 16 residues. Between the trimmed V and J ends, which lost 4 bases and 2 bases, there was a span of 14 bases. In nucleotides, the CDR3 is TGTGCCAGCAGCCGGACCCCCTCGGCCACTAATGAAAAACTGTTTTTT. Amino acid sequence: CASSRTPSATNEKLFF. The entire variable domain, with the rest obtained from reference TRBV14 and TRBJ1-4, is as follows: EAGVTQFPSHSVIEKGQTVTLRCDPISGHDNLYWYRRVMGKEIKFLLHFVKESKQDESGMPNNRFLAERTGGTYSTLKVQPAELEDSGVYFCASSRTPSATNEKLFFGSGTQLSVL.

This clonotype occurred many times. This chain uses TRBV27 with TRBJ1-5; D unclear. The germline gives CDR1 MNHEY, CDR2 SMNVEV (reference sequence). Trimming removed 3 bases from V and 3 bases from J, with 6 bases in between. The CDR3 sequence is 13 residues long. In DNA, the CDR3 is TGTGCCAGCAGTTTTTCGACCAATCAGCCCCAGCATTTT. Residues: CASSFSTNQPQHF.

The rearrangement joins TRBV4-3 to TRBJ1-2; D not certain. The germline V gene encodes CDR1 LGHNA and CDR2 YSLEER. The CDR3 covers 16 residues. Trimming removed 8 bases at V and 1 base at J, with 20 bases between. CDR3 protein: CASRILFRKINYGYTF. In DNA, the CDR3 is TGCGCCAGCCGGATCTTATTCAGGAAAATTAACTATGGCTACACCTTC.

This clonotype was seen many times. The chain uses TRBV7-2 and TRBJ2-5; D is perhaps TRBD1 (5 bases). The CDR3 sequence is 14 residues long. V dropped 5 bases and J dropped 3 bases, with 13 bases sitting between them. CDR1 and CDR2 from the germline V gene are SGHTA and FQGNSA. The CDR3 reads CASSPYVGEETQYF. CDR3 coding DNA: TGTGCCAGCAGCCCCTATGTAGGGGAAGAGACCCAGTACTTC.

Remarks on this clonotype: The junction differs from germline at one of its ends, possibly a read error. V and J are TRBV3-1 and TRBJ2-4; the match to TRBD1 covers 7 bases. The CDR3 has 19 residues. Germline CDR1 reads LGHDT; CDR2 reads YNNKEL (reference sequence). CDR3 nucleotides: TGTGCCAGCAGCCAGCACGCCGGGACAGACAGCCTAGCCAAAAACGTTCAGTACTTC. Amino acid sequence: CASSQHAGTDSLAKNVQYF. Full variable domain (rest looked up from reference TRBV3-1 and TRBJ2-4): DTAVSQTPKYLVTQMGNDKSIKCEQNLGHDTMYWYKQDSKKFLKIMFSYNNKELIINETVPNRFSPKSPDKAHLNLHINSLELGDSAVYFCASSQHAGTDSLAKNVQYFGAGTRLSVL.

This clonotype was observed a handful of times. An end of the junction differs from the germline gene, which may be a read error. V and J are TRBV6-6 and TRBJ1-6, with D hard to call. From germline, CDR1 is MNHNY and CDR2 SVGAGI (reference sequence). This CDR3 contains 16 residues. This CDR3 reads CVSSENLSSYNSPLHF. CDR3 coding DNA: TGTGTCAGCAGCGAGAACCTTTCCTCCTATAATTCACCCCTCCACTTT.

This clonotype has a handful of counts. The V and J genes are TRBV7-9 and TRBJ2-7; D not certain. Germline lookup yields CDR1 SEHNR and CDR2 FQNEAQ (reference sequence). V lost 5 bases, J lost 6 bases, and 14 bases lay in between. The CDR3 spans 13 residues. CDR3 residues: CASSTDLKIEQYF. The DNA for the CDR3 is TGTGCCAGCAGCACAGACTTGAAAATCGAGCAGTACTTC.